Listed here are 2 T cell receptor beta chains from one sample, sequenced in a study of beta chain features in type 1 diabetes. Expressed TCRB transcripts were sequenced because the isolated RNA had all been reverse transcribed beforehand. Data came from immunoSEQ multiplex PCR; TCRdb stores just in-frame clones and leaves some out. Of about 140,000 clones listed, 6.9% are singletons. Sequenced: central memory CD4+ T cells from blood. These receptors all stem from a woman in her twenties or thirties in good health.

This clone has just a few counts. The CDR3 DNA sequence: TGCGCCAGCAGCTTGGTGGCCGGACTAGCGGGAGGTGAGCAGTTCTTC. It encodes CASSLVAGLAGGEQFF. V usage is TRBV5-1 and J usage is TRBJ2-1; 14 bases map to TRBD2. CDR3 size: 16 residues. V gave up 0 bases and J gave up 9 bases; unmatched junction bases: 5. Germline V gives CDR1 SGHRS, CDR2 YFSETQ.

This clone was detected a few times. This sequence joins TRBV7-2 and TRBJ2-7; TRBD1 aligns across 8 bases. The ends lost 4 bases at V and 4 bases at J; junction bases unmatched: 12. This CDR3 contains 16 residues. Germline CDR1 is SGHTA and CDR2 is FQGNSA. DNA of the CDR3: TGTGCCAGCAGCTGGGGATCCGGACAGGGCGGGTACGAGCAGTACTTC. As protein: CASSWGSGQGGYEQYF. The full variable domain, rest sourced from reference TRBV7-2 and TRBJ2-7, is GAGVSQSPSNKVTEKGKDVELRCDPISGHTALYWYRQSLGQGLEFLIYFQGNSAPDKSGLPSDRFSAERTGGSVSTLTIQRTQQEDSAVYLCASSWGSGQGGYEQYFGPGTRLTVT.